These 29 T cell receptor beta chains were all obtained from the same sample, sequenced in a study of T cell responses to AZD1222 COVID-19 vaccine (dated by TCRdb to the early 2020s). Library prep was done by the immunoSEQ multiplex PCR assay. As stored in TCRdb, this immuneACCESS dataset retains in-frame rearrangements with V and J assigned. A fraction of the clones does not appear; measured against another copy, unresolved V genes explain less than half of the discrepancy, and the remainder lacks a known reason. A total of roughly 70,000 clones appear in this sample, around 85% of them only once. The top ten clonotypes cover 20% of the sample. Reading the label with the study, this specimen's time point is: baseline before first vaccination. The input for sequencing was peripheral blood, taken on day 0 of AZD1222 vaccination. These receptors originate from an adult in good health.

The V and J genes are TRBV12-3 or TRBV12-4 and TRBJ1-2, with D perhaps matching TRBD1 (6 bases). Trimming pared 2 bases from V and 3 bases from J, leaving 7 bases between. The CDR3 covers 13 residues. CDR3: CASSLSGDYGYTF. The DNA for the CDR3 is TGTGCCAGCAGTTTATCAGGGGACTATGGCTACACCTTC.

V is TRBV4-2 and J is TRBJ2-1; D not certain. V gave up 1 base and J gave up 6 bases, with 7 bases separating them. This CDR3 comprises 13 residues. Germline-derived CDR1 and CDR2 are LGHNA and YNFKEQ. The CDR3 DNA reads TGTGCCAGCAGCCAAGGGACCATCAATGAGCAGTTCTTC. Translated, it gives CASSQGTINEQFF.

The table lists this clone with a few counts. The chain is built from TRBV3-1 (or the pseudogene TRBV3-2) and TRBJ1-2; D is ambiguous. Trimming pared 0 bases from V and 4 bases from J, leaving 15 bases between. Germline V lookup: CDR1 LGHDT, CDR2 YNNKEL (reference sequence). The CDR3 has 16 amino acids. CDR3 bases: TGTGCCAGCAGCCAAGAGTGGCGGGGTAGGAGCTATGGCTACACCTTC. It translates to CASSQEWRGRSYGYTF.

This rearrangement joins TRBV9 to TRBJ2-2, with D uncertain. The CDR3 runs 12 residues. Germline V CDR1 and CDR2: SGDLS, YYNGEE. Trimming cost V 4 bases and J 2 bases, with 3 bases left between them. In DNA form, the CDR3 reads TGTGCCAGCAGCTACAACACCGGGGAGCTGTTTTTT. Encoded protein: CASSYNTGELFF.

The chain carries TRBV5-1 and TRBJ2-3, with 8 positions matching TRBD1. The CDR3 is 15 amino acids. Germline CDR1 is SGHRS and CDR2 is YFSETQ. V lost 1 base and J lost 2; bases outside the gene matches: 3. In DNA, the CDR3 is TGCGCCAGCAGCTTGCAGGGGGCCCCCACAGATACGCAGTATTTT. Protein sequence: CASSLQGAPTDTQYF.

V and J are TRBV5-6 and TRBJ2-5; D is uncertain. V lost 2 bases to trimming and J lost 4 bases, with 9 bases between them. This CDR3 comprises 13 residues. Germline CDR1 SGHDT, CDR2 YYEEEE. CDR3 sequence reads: CASSFQPRETQYF. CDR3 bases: TGTGCCAGCAGCTTTCAGCCAAGAGAGACCCAGTACTTC.

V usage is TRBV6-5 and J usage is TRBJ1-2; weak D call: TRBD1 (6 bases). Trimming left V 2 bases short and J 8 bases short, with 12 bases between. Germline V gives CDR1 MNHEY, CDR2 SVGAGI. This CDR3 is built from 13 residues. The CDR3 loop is CASSYQGLRGYTF. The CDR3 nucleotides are TGTGCCAGCAGTTACCAGGGGTTGAGAGGCTACACCTTC.

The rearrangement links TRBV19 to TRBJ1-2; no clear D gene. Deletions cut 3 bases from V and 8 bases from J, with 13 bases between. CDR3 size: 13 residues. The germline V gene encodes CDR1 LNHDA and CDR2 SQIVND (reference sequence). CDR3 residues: CASSISRTHGYTF. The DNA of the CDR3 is TGTGCCAGTAGTATCAGCAGGACTCACGGCTACACCTTC.

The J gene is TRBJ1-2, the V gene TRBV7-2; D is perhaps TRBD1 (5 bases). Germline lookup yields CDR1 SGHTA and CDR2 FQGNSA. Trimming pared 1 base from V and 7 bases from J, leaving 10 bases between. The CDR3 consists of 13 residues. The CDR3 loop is CASSLVRGGGYTF. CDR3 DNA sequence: TGTGCCAGCAGCTTAGTAAGGGGAGGTGGCTACACCTTC.

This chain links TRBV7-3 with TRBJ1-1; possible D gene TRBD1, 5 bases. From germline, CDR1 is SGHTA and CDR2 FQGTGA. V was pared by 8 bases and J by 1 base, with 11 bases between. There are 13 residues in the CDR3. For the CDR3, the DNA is TGTGCCAGCCCCTTAAGGGGGAACACTGAAGCTTTCTTT. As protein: CASPLRGNTEAFF.

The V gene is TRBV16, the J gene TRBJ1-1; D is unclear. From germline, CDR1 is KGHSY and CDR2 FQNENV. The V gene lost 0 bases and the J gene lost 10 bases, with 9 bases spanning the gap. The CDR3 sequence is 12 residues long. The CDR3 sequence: CASSQSEILAFF. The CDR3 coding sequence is TGTGCCAGCAGCCAATCGGAGATTTTAGCTTTCTTT.

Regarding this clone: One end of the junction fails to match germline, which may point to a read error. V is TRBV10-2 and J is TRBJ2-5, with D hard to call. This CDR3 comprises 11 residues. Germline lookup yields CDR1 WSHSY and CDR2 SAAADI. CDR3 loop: CANSGWETQYF. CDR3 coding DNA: TGCGCCAACAGTGGTTGGGAGACCCAGTACTTC.

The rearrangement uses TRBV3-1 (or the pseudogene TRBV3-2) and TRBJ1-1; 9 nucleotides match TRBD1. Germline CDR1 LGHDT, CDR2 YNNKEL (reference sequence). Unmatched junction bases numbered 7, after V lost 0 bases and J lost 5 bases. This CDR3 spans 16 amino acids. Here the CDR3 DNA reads TGTGCCAGCAGCCAAGATCAAACAGGGGGCTGGACTGAAGCTTTCTTT. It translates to CASSQDQTGGWTEAFF.

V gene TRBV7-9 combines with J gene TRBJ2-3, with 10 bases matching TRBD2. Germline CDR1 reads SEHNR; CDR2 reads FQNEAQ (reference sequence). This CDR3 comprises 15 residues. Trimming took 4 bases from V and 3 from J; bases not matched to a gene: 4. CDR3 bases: TGTGCCAGCAGCTCCGGGACTAGCGAAACAGATACGCAGTATTTT. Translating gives CASSSGTSETDTQYF.

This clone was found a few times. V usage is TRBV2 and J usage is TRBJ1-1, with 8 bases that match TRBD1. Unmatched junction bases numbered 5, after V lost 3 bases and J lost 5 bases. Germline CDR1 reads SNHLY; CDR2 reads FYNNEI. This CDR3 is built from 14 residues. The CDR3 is CASSETGVGTEAFF. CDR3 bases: TGTGCCAGCAGTGAGACAGGGGTGGGAACTGAAGCTTTCTTT.

The CDR3 region has the DNA TGTGCCAGCAGTTTTTCGGGACTTAATGAAAAACTGTTTTTT. Translated: CASSFSGLNEKLFF. The chain carries TRBV27 and TRBJ1-4, with D maybe TRBD1 (5 bases). The ends were cut back, 3 bases at V and 4 bases at J, with 9 bases in the middle. The CDR3 loop spans 14 amino acids. Germline V CDR1 and CDR2: MNHEY, SMNVEV (reference sequence).

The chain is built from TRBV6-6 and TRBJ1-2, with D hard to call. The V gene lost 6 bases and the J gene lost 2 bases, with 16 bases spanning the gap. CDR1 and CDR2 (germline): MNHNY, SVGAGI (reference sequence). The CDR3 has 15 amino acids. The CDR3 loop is CASSKVGTPNYGYTF. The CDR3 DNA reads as TGTGCCAGCAGCAAAGTGGGAACACCCAACTATGGCTACACCTTC.

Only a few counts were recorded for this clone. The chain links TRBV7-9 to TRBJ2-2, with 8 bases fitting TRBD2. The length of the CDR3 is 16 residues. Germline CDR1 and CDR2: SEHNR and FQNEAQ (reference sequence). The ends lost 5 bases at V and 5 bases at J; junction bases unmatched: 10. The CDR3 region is CASSLSGGIRTGELFF. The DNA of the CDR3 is TGTGCCAGCAGCCTCTCGGGGGGGATCAGGACCGGGGAGCTGTTTTTT.

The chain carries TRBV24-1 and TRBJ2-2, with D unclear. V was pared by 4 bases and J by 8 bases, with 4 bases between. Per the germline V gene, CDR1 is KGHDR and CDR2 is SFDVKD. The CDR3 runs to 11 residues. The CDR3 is CATSEAGELFF. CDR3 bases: TGTGCCACCAGTGAGGCTGGGGAGCTGTTTTTT.

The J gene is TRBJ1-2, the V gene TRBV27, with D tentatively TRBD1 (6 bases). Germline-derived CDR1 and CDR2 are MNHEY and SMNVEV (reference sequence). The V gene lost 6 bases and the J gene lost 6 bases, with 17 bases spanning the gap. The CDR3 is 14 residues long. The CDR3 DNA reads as TGTGCCAGCAGGACGGGAGGCAGGGGCCATGGCTACACCTTC. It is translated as CASRTGGRGHGYTF.

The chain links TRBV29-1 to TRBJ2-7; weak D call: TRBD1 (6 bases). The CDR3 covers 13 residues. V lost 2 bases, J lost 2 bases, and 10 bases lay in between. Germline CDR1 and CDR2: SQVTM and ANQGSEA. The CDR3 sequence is CSVERAGAYEQYF. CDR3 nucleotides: TGCAGCGTTGAAAGGGCAGGGGCCTACGAGCAGTACTTC.

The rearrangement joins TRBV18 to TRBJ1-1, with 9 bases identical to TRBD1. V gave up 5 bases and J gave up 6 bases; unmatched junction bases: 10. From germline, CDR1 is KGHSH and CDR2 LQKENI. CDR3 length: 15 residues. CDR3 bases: TGTGCCAGCTCATCCAAAGGGACAGGGTTAGCTGAAGCTTTCTTT. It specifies CASSSKGTGLAEAFF.

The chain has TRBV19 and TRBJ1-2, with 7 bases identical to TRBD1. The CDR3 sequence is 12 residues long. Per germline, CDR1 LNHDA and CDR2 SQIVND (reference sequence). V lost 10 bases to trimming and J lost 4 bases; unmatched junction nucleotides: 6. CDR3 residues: CATEDRLYGYTF. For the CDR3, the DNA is TGTGCCACCGAGGACAGGCTCTATGGCTACACCTTC.

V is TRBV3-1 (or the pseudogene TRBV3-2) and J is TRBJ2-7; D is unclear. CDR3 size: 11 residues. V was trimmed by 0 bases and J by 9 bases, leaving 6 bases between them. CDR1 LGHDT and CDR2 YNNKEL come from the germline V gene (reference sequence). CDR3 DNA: TGTGCCAGCAGCCAAGATCGGAGGCAGTACTTC. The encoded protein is CASSQDRRQYF.

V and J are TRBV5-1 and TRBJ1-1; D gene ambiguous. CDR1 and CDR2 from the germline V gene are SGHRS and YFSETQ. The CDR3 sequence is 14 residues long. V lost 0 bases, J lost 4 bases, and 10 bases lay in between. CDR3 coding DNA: TGCGCCAGCAGCTTGGGGTTAGGAGGCACTGAAGCTTTCTTT. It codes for CASSLGLGGTEAFF.

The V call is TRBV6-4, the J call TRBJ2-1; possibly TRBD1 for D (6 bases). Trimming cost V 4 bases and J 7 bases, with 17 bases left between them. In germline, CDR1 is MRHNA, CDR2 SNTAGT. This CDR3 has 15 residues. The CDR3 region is CASSARGGFMNEQFF. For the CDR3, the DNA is TGTGCCAGCAGTGCAAGAGGGGGTTTTATGAATGAGCAGTTCTTC.

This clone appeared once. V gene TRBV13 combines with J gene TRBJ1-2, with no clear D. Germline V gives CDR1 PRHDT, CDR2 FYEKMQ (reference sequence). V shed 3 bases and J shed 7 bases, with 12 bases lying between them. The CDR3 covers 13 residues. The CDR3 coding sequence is TGTGCCAGCAGCTTCTCCCGGACGGGTGGCTACACCTTC. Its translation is CASSFSRTGGYTF.

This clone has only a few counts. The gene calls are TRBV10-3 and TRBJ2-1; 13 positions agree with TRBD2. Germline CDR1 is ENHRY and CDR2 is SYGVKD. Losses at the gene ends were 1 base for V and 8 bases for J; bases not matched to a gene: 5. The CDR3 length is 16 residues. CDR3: CAISELLAGGPDEQFF. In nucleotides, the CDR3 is TGTGCCATCAGTGAGTTACTAGCGGGAGGGCCTGATGAGCAGTTCTTC.

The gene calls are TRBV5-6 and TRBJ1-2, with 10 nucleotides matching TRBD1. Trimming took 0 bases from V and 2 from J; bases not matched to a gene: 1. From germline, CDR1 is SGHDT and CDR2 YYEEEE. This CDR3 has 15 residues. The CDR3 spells CASSLGGQGNYGYTF. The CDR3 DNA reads TGTGCCAGCAGCTTGGGGGGACAGGGGAACTATGGCTACACCTTC.